This TCR beta chain was identified during a study of blood T cells in healthy people across ages. Study observations and caveats: Significant beta diversity loss was already apparent by age around 36, declining roughly linearly. Fewer expanded clones and more diversity marked long-lived versus aged donors.

Total RNA was isolated from each sample in quantities of at least 6 micrograms. For the second PCR, which ran for about 6 to 11 cycles, a sample-barcoded 5' primer and a J-beta primer mix were used. TCRdb reanalysed the 5' RACE reads using MiXCR and keeps one entry per CDR3 protein. The sample comprises about 800,000 distinct CDR3 sequences, around 45% of which are singletons, and roughly 20% rests with the top ten. Comments on this clonotype: Its antigen is unidentified. Being one base from a much bigger clone, this may be a read error.

Germline V lookup: CDR1 MDHEN, CDR2 SYDVKM. The CDR3 spans 13 residues. Trimming took off 4 bases at V and 0 bases at J, with 7 bases between the two ends. This receptor was taken from a man at least 80 years old in good health. The sample taken for sequencing was blood. The chain uses TRBV28 and TRBJ2-7, with D perhaps matching TRBD2 (6 bases). CDR3 sequence: CASSSSASYEQYF. The CDR3 DNA follows: TGTGCCAGCAGTTCTAGCGCCTCCTACGAGCAGTACTTC.